Listed here is a single TCR beta chain. Antigen specificity is unknown. Sequencing used immunoSEQ multiplex PCR; TCRdb keeps in-frame clones, though not all of them. The repertoire has some 2,400,000 clones, approximately 96% of them found once; the top ten carry around 0.13%. This record comes from a study of shared clonotypes between healthy human individuals. Study-wide background: Three plates were used per donor for CD4 naive, three for CD4 memory, two for CD8 naive and one for CD8 memory. Study-level findings and limits: Several donors held about 4.5% of naive CD4 clonotypes in common. The study sampled only blood, and tissue repertoires likely differ.

Trimming pared 5 bases from V and 3 bases from J, leaving 16 bases between. Per germline, CDR1 MDHEN and CDR2 SYDVKM. The length of the CDR3 is 16 residues. The specimen sequenced was naive CD4+ T cells sorted from blood. Indicated subset: CD45RA+ positively selected. The chain links TRBV28 to TRBJ1-4; tentatively, D is TRBD1 (6 bases). The receptor was isolated from a man younger than 35 in good health. CDR3 DNA sequence: TGTGCCAGCAGTGTAGACAGGCGCAGGGCTAATGAAAAACTGTTTTTT. Translation: CASSVDRRRANEKLFF.